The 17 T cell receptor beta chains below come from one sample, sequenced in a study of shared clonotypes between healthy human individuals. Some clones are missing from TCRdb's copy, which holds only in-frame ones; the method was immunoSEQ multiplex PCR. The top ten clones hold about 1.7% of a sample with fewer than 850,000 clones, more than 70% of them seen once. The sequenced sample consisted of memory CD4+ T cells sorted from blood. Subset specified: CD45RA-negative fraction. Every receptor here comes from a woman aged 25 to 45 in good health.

The CDR3 reads CASSYGTGGNIQYF. The DNA of the CDR3 is TGTGCCAGCAGTTACGGGACAGGGGGCAACATTCAGTACTTC. This sequence joins TRBV6-5 and TRBJ2-4, with TRBD1 matching over 12 bases. CDR1 MNHEY and CDR2 SVGAGI come from the germline V gene. The CDR3 loop spans 14 amino acids. V was clipped by 2 bases and J by 7 bases; unmatched bases: 0.

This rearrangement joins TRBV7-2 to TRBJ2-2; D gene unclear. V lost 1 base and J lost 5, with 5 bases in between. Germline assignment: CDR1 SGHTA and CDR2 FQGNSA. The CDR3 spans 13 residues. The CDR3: CASSLVPTGELFF. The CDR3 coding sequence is TGTGCCAGCAGCTTAGTCCCGACCGGGGAGCTGTTTTTT.

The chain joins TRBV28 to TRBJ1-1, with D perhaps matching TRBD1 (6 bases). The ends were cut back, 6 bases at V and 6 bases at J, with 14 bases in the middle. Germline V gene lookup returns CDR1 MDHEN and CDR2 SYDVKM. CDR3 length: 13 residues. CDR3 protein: CASSPQGVSEAFF. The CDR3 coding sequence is TGTGCCAGCAGCCCACAGGGTGTATCTGAAGCTTTCTTT. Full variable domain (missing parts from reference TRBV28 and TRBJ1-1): DVKVTQSSRYLVKRTGEKVFLECVQDMDHENMFWYRQDPGLGLRLIYFSYDVKMKEKGDIPEGYSVSREKKERFSLILESASTNQTSMYLCASSPQGVSEAFFGQGTRLTVV.

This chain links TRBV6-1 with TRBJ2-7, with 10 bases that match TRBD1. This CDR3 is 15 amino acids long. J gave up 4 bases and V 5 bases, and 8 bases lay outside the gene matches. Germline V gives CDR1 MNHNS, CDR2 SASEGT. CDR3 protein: CASSFRGGQGYEQYF. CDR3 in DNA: TGTGCCAGCAGTTTTCGCGGGGGACAGGGGTACGAGCAGTACTTC.

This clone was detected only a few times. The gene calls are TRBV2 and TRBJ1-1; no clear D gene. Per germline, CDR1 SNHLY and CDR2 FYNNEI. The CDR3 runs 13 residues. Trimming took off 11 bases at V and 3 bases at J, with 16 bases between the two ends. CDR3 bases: TGTGCCGGCCATTTCAGAGGTCACACTGAAGCTTTCTTT. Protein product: CAGHFRGHTEAFF.

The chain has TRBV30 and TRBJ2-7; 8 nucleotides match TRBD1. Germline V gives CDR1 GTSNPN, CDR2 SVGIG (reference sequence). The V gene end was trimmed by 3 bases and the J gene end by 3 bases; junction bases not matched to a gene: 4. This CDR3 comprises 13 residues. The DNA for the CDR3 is TGTGCCTGGAGAAGACAGGGGATCTACGAGCAGTACTTC. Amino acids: CAWRRQGIYEQYF.

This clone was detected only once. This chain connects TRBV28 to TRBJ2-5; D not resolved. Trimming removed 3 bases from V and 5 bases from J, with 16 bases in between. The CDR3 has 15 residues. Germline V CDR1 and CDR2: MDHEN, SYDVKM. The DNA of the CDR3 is TGTGCCAGCAGTTTTTCTGGTTCCTCCGGGGAGACCCAGTACTTC. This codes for CASSFSGSSGETQYF.

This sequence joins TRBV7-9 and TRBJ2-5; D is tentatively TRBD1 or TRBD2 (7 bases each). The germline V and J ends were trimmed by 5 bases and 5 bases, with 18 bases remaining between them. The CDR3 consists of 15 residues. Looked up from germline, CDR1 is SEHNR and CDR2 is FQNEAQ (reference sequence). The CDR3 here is CASSPNRGGSETQYF. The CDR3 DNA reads TGTGCCAGCAGCCCCAACAGGGGAGGGAGCGAGACCCAGTACTTC.

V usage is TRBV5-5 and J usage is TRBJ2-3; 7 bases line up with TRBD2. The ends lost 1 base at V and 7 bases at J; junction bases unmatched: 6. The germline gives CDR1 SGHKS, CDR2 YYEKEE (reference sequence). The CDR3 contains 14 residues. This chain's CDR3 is CASSLTGTTNTQYF. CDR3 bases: TGTGCCAGCAGCTTGACCGGGACTACGAATACGCAGTATTTT.

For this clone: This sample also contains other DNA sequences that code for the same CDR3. This chain's CDR3 is CASSPSRMNTEAFF. CDR3 bases: TGTGCCAGCTCACCGTCGCGGATGAACACTGAAGCTTTCTTT. The chain couples TRBV18 to TRBJ1-1; D is undetermined. CDR1 KGHSH and CDR2 LQKENI come from the germline V gene. V was shortened by 3 bases and J by 0 bases, with 8 bases between the two germline ends. The CDR3 has 14 residues.

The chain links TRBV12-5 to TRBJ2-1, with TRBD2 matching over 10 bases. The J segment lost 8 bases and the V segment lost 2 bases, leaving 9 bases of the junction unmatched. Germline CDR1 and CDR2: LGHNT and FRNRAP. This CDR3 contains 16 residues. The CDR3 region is CASGLISSGRRDEQFF. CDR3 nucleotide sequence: TGTGCTAGTGGTTTGATTTCTAGCGGGAGACGCGATGAGCAGTTCTTC.

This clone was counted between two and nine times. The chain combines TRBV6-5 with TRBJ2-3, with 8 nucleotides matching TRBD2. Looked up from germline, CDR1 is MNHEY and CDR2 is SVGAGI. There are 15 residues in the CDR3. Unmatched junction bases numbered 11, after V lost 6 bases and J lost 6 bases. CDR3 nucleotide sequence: TGTGCCAGCAGGGCGGGGGGAGCCCAAGGGGATACGCAGTATTTT. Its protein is CASRAGGAQGDTQYF.

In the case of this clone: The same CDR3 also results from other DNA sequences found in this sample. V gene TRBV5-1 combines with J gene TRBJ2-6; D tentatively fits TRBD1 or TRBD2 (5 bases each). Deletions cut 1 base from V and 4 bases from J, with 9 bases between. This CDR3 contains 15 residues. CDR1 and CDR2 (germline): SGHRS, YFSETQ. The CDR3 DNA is TGCGCCAGCAGCTTGTCAGGGACCGGGGCCAACGTCCTGACTTTC. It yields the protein CASSLSGTGANVLTF.

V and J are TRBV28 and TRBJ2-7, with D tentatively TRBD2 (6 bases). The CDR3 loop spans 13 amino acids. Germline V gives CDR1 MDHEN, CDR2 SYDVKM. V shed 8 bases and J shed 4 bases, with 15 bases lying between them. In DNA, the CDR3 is TGTGCCAGCTATTTGGACGGAGGGTACGAGCAGTACTTC. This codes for CASYLDGGYEQYF.

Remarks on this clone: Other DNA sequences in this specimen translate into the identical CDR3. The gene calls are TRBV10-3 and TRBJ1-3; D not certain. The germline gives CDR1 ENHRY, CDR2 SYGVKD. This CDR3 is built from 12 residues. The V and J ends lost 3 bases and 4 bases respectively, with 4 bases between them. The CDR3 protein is CAISDSGNTIYF. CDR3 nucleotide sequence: TGTGCCATCAGTGACAGCGGAAACACCATATATTTT.

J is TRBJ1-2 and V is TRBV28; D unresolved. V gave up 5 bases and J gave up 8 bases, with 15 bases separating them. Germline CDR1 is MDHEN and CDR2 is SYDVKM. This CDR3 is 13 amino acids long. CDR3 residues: CASSIGPTRGYTF. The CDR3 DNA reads TGTGCCAGCAGTATCGGGCCGACAAGGGGCTACACCTTC.

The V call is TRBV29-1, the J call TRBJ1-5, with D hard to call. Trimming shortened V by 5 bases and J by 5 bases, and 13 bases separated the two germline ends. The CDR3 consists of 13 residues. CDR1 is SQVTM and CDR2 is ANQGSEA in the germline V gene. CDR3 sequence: CSVSGSADQPQHF. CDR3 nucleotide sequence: TGCAGCGTTAGTGGGTCAGCCGATCAGCCCCAGCATTTT. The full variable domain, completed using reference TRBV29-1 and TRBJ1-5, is SAVISQKPSRDICQRGTSLTIQCQVDSQVTMMFWYRQQPGQSLTLIATANQGSEATYESGFVIDKFPISRPNLTFSTLTVSNMSPEDSSIYLCSVSGSADQPQHFGDGTRLSIL.